This T cell receptor (beta chain) came from a study of T cell changes during pregnancy in multiple sclerosis. The data were produced by immunoSEQ multiplex PCR, yet TCRdb's version contains in-frame clones alone and is incomplete. The sample has 65,000 to 75,000 clones, approximately 92% seen once. The germline gives CDR1 MNHEY, CDR2 SVGAGI. Trimming cost V 7 bases and J 7 bases; bases outside gene matches: 3. This CDR3 region has 13 residues. This clone was seen only once. The sample was CD8+ T cells from peripheral blood mononuclear cells, taken in the third trimester of pregnancy. The chain has TRBV6-5 and TRBJ1-4; 10 bases are shared with TRBD1. This receptor was taken from a female donor in good health, enrolled as a control in a pregnancy study. The CDR3 region is CASMGQGTEKLFF. The CDR3 bases are TGTGCCAGCATGGGACAGGGGACTGAAAAACTGTTTTTT.